In this sample, the clone carrying this T cell receptor beta chain turned up many times. Germline V gives CDR1 DFQATT, CDR2 SNEGSKA (reference sequence). This CDR3 has 13 residues. Trimming took off 6 bases at V and 6 bases at J, with 16 bases between the two ends. MiXCR, applied by TCRdb to the 5' RACE reads, yields one record per CDR3 protein. Among around 41,000 distinct CDR3 sequences listed, roughly 15% were seen once. These data originate in a study of neurological immune-mediated disorders. The receptor's source is a woman aged 60-70 years with HTLV-1-associated myelopathy (HAM/TSP). J is TRBJ2-3 and V is TRBV20-1, with TRBD1 as a possible D gene (6 bases). The sample consisted of CD4+ T cells from blood. The CDR3 loop reads CSAVSDRSDTQYF. Written as DNA, the CDR3 is TGCAGTGCCGTCTCGGACAGATCGGATACGCAGTATTTT.